Below, 22 T cell receptor beta chains from the same sample are listed, as sequenced in a study of shared clonotypes between healthy human individuals. The method was immunoSEQ multiplex PCR; TCRdb's version includes in-frame clones alone and lacks a portion of them. The sample contains about 2.5 million clones, 85% to 95% of which appear only once. The specimen sequenced was naive CD4+ T cells from PBMCs. Subset indicated: CD45RA+ positively selected. Receptors were obtained from a young man in good health. Some clones in this sample may be carry-over from other donors' samples.

This chain connects TRBV7-8 to TRBJ1-2; tentatively, D is TRBD1 (5 bases). V was cut by 0 bases and J by 4 bases, with 9 bases left in between. Germline V CDR1 and CDR2: SGHVS, FQNEAQ. CDR3 length equals 14 residues. CDR3 nucleotides: TGTGCCAGCAGCTTAGCGGGGGTTGGCTATGGCTACACCTTC. It is translated as CASSLAGVGYGYTF.

CDR3 nucleotides: TGTGCCAGCAGCCCGTTTGGAGCAAACTACGAGCGGCAGTACTTC. This translates into CASSPFGANYERQYF. The gene calls are TRBV7-2 and TRBJ2-7; no definite D call. This CDR3 has 15 amino acids. Trimming shortened V by 5 bases and J by 9 bases, and 23 bases separated the two germline ends. Germline CDR1 SGHTA, CDR2 FQGNSA.

The genes are TRBV4-2 and TRBJ2-5; D might be TRBD2 (5 bases). Trimming shortened V by 1 base and J by 3 bases, and 9 bases separated the two germline ends. This CDR3 has 14 residues. Germline CDR1 LGHNA, CDR2 YNFKEQ. CDR3 residues: CASSQGEGKETQYF. CDR3 nucleotide sequence: TGTGCCAGCAGCCAAGGCGAGGGAAAAGAGACCCAGTACTTC.

The CDR3 loop reads CASSPTGGYEQYF. The DNA for the CDR3 is TGTGCCAGCAGCCCGACAGGGGGCTACGAGCAGTACTTC. The chain links TRBV7-8 to TRBJ2-7; 9 bases map to TRBD1. Germline CDR1 reads SGHVS; CDR2 reads FQNEAQ. Losses at the gene ends were 5 bases for V and 3 bases for J; bases not matched to a gene: 2. This CDR3 spans 13 amino acids. The full variable domain, completed using reference TRBV7-8 and TRBJ2-7, is GAGVSQSPRYKVAKRGQDVALRCDPISGHVSLFWYQQALGQGPEFLTYFQNEAQLDKSGLPSDRFFAERPEGSVSTLKIQRTQQEDSAVYLCASSPTGGYEQYFGPGTRLTVT.

The chain couples TRBV15 to TRBJ1-4; 10 nucleotides align to TRBD1. The germline V gene encodes CDR1 LNHNV and CDR2 YYDKDF (reference sequence). The length of the CDR3 is 14 residues. V lost 8 bases and J lost 5; bases outside the gene matches: 5. The DNA for the CDR3 is TGTGCCACCCGACAGGGGGCCATAAATGAAAAACTGTTTTTT. Translated, it gives CATRQGAINEKLFF.

About this clone itself: Distinct nucleotide sequences in the sample also encode this CDR3. V is TRBV28 and J is TRBJ1-2; a weak D match, TRBD1 (5 bases). V was trimmed by 2 bases and J by 8 bases, leaving 9 bases between them. Germline-derived CDR1 and CDR2 are MDHEN and SYDVKM. The CDR3 sequence is 12 residues long. The CDR3 reads CASSLQGRGYTF. As DNA, the CDR3 is TGTGCCAGCAGTTTACAGGGTCGAGGCTACACCTTC.

This clone has only a few counts. The rearrangement uses TRBV27 and TRBJ1-1; the D is unclear. Germline CDR1 and CDR2: MNHEY and SMNVEV (reference sequence). The CDR3 runs to 12 residues. Trimming pared 3 bases from V and 1 base from J, leaving 3 bases between. The CDR3: CASSFRNTEAFF. The CDR3 bases are TGTGCCAGCAGTTTTCGGAACACTGAAGCTTTCTTT.

This clone was detected only once. DNA for the CDR3: TGTGCCAGCAGCACCCCGGACAGGGCCGTTGGGCAGTTCTTC. This gives the protein CASSTPDRAVGQFF. The chain uses TRBV28 and TRBJ2-1; TRBD1 aligns across 8 bases. Trimming removed 6 bases from V and 12 bases from J; junction bases left unmatched: 13. This CDR3 contains 14 residues. The germline gives CDR1 MDHEN, CDR2 SYDVKM.

This chain connects TRBV4-1 to TRBJ1-5, with D tentatively TRBD1 (5 bases). The V gene's germline CDR1 is MGHRA and CDR2 YSYEKL. V lost 1 base and J 11 bases, leaving 21 bases between the germline ends. The CDR3 extends over 16 amino acids. CDR3 bases: TGCGCCAGCAGCCAAGGAGTGGCCGGCGGGGGGGAGACCCAGCATTTT. Translated: CASSQGVAGGGETQHF.

Comments on this clone: In the same sample, other DNA sequences code for this CDR3. The V and J genes are TRBV18 and TRBJ1-4; D remains unclear. V was clipped by 2 bases and J by 4 bases, with 5 bases between them. The length of the CDR3 is 13 residues. Looked up from germline, CDR1 is KGHSH and CDR2 is LQKENI. CDR3 DNA: TGTGCCAGCTCACCAGGGGTTAATGAAAAACTGTTTTTT. Protein: CASSPGVNEKLFF.

This chain links TRBV5-1 with TRBJ1-2; D gene uncertain. The CDR3 extends over 12 amino acids. Deletions cut 0 bases from V and 8 bases from J, with 8 bases between. CDR1 and CDR2 (germline): SGHRS, YFSETQ. The CDR3 protein is CASSLGEIGYTF. The CDR3 nucleotides read TGCGCCAGCAGCTTGGGGGAGATCGGCTACACCTTC.

The V gene is TRBV28, the J gene TRBJ2-6, with D perhaps matching TRBD1 (6 bases). The V and J ends lost 5 bases and 10 bases respectively, with 15 bases between them. CDR1 is MDHEN and CDR2 is SYDVKM in the germline V gene. The CDR3 has 14 residues. The CDR3: CASSTIVQGNVLTF. The CDR3 DNA is TGTGCCAGCAGTACCATAGTCCAGGGGAACGTCCTGACTTTC.

The genes are TRBV28 and TRBJ1-2, with D uncertain. V was clipped by 3 bases and J by 6 bases, with 8 bases between them. The germline CDR1 and CDR2 sequences are MDHEN and SYDVKM. The CDR3 has 12 amino acids. CDR3 sequence reads: CASSLAVHGYTF. The DNA of the CDR3 is TGTGCCAGCAGTTTGGCAGTGCATGGCTACACCTTC.

This clone was found once. The rearrangement uses TRBV19 and TRBJ2-1; 8 bases line up with TRBD2. The CDR3 totals 15 residues. Trimming took 7 bases from V and 14 from J; bases not matched to a gene: 19. The germline V gene has CDR1 LNHDA and CDR2 SQIVND (reference sequence). Here the CDR3 reads CASTPGGGRTPREFF. The CDR3 DNA reads TGTGCCAGTACCCCGGGGGGGGGACGGACTCCCCGCGAGTTCTTC.

The chain recombines TRBV2 with TRBJ1-5; 10 bases line up with TRBD1. Germline CDR1 reads SNHLY; CDR2 reads FYNNEI. V shed 7 bases, J shed 4 bases, and the junction held 10 bases outside the gene matches. The CDR3 is made up of 16 amino acids. CDR3 bases: TGTGCCAGCACCCCGACAGGGGGCTCAGGGAATCAGCCCCAGCATTTT. The encoded protein is CASTPTGGSGNQPQHF.

Written as DNA, the CDR3 is TGTGCCAGCTCACCAGATGGTAGGGCTCTTGTTGAAAAACTGTTTTTT. Translating gives CASSPDGRALVEKLFF. The chain uses TRBV18 and TRBJ1-4; D is undetermined. V was shortened by 2 bases and J by 7 bases, with 17 bases between the two germline ends. The CDR3 extends over 16 amino acids. CDR1 and CDR2 (germline): KGHSH, LQKENI.

The rearrangement uses TRBV14 and TRBJ2-1; 12 bases are a match to TRBD2. The CDR3 runs 18 residues. The trim removed 1 base at V and 5 bases at J, leaving 9 bases unmatched. Germline V gene data show CDR1 as SGHDN and CDR2 as FVKESK. CDR3: CASSQVGTLAGGHNEQFF. DNA for the CDR3: TGTGCCAGCAGCCAAGTAGGGACCCTAGCGGGAGGGCACAATGAGCAGTTCTTC.

The gene calls are TRBV28 and TRBJ2-5, with a weak D call TRBD2 (5 bases). V gave up 2 bases and J gave up 2 bases, with 21 bases separating them. The CDR3 loop spans 18 amino acids. Germline V gene lookup returns CDR1 MDHEN and CDR2 SYDVKM. The CDR3 reads CASSLNIRASRRQETQYF. CDR3 DNA sequence: TGTGCCAGCAGTTTAAACATTAGGGCTAGCAGACGACAAGAGACCCAGTACTTC. The whole variable domain, filled in from reference TRBV28 and TRBJ2-5, reads DVKVTQSSRYLVKRTGEKVFLECVQDMDHENMFWYRQDPGLGLRLIYFSYDVKMKEKGDIPEGYSVSREKKERFSLILESASTNQTSMYLCASSLNIRASRRQETQYFGPGTRLLVL.

V gene TRBV28 combines with J gene TRBJ2-2, with TRBD2 identical over 13 bases. CDR3 length: 16 amino acids. The germline V gene has CDR1 MDHEN and CDR2 SYDVKM. Trimming took 6 bases from V and 5 from J; bases not matched to a gene: 6. The chain's CDR3 is CASRSAGLAGTGELFF. CDR3 nucleotides: TGTGCCAGCAGATCTGCGGGACTAGCGGGGACCGGGGAGCTGTTTTTT.

The chain has TRBV6-1 and TRBJ2-5; no clear D gene. Looked up from germline, CDR1 is MNHNS and CDR2 is SASEGT. The CDR3 sequence is 11 residues long. The ends were cut back, 8 bases at V and 5 bases at J, with 9 bases in the middle. CDR3 nucleotide sequence: TGTGCCAGCGTGCTGAGGGAGACCCAGTACTTC. It encodes CASVLRETQYF.

The J gene is TRBJ1-2, the V gene TRBV6-1, with a tentative D call TRBD1 (6 bases). Trimming took off 6 bases at V and 2 bases at J, with 16 bases between the two ends. Germline loops: CDR1 MNHNS, CDR2 SASEGT. CDR3 length equals 15 residues. The CDR3 DNA reads TGTGCCAGCAGGGAGGCAGGGGCCGTCAACTATGGCTACACCTTC. This gives the protein CASREAGAVNYGYTF.

The chain is built from TRBV6-6 and TRBJ2-1; TRBD2 aligns across 9 bases. Germline V gene sequence: CDR1 MNHNY, CDR2 SVGAGI (reference sequence). V shed 6 bases and J 7 bases; nucleotides not matched to a gene: 10. There are 15 residues in the CDR3. CDR3 amino acids: CASSSIGGRANEQFF. The CDR3 DNA follows: TGTGCCAGCAGCTCTATAGGCGGGAGGGCGAATGAGCAGTTCTTC.